Each of the 27 T cell receptor beta chains below was sequenced from the same sample in a study of blood T cell repertoires in COVID-19. The method was immunoSEQ multiplex PCR; TCRdb's version includes in-frame clones alone and lacks a portion of them. The table includes under 250,000 clones, around 90% detected once. The sample taken for sequencing was peripheral blood. Receptors originate from a man in his fifties or sixties who had recovered from COVID-19.

This chain uses TRBV5-1 with TRBJ2-6, with 9 bases lining up with TRBD1. Germline V gives CDR1 SGHRS, CDR2 YFSETQ. The trim removed 5 bases at V and 3 bases at J, leaving 6 bases unmatched. This CDR3 comprises 16 residues. The CDR3 region is CASSGTGSYGANVLTF. The CDR3 bases are TGCGCCAGCAGTGGGACAGGGAGTTATGGGGCCAACGTCCTGACTTTC.

This sequence joins TRBV4-1 and TRBJ2-5; 8 nucleotides align to TRBD2. The trim removed 2 bases at V and 4 bases at J, leaving 6 bases unmatched. Germline CDR1 MGHRA, CDR2 YSYEKL. The CDR3 totals 15 residues. CDR3 DNA sequence: TGCGCCAGCAGCCAAAACGGGGCGGGGGGAGAGACCCAGTACTTC. It specifies CASSQNGAGGETQYF.

The count of this clone is one. The chain employs TRBV7-9 and TRBJ2-3; TRBD1 matches 7 bases. J was trimmed by 6 bases and V by 5 bases; bases with no gene match: 11. This CDR3 is 15 amino acids long. Germline CDR1 SEHNR, CDR2 FQNEAQ (reference sequence). Here the CDR3 DNA reads TGTGCCAGCAGCGTTTCCGGGACAGTATCGGATACGCAGTATTTT. Its protein is CASSVSGTVSDTQYF.

The chain uses TRBV4-2 and TRBJ1-2; TRBD1 matches at 8 bases. The CDR3 length is 17 residues. Germline V gene lookup returns CDR1 LGHNA and CDR2 YNFKEQ. V lost 4 bases and J lost 2; bases outside the gene matches: 12. CDR3 region: CASSPSQGQGGNYGYTF. DNA of the CDR3: TGTGCCAGCAGCCCCTCTCAAGGACAGGGAGGAAACTATGGCTACACCTTC.

V gene TRBV9 combines with J gene TRBJ1-3; TRBD1 might be the D (6 bases). This CDR3 contains 15 residues. Germline CDR1 SGDLS, CDR2 YYNGEE. Between the trimmed V and J ends, which lost 4 bases and 4 bases, there was a span of 15 bases. CDR3 in amino acids: CASSLGRTAGNTIYF. In DNA form, the CDR3 reads TGTGCCAGCAGCCTCGGGAGGACAGCGGGAAACACCATATATTTT.

V usage is TRBV7-2 and J usage is TRBJ2-3; possible D gene TRBD2, 5 bases. CDR1 SGHTA and CDR2 FQGNSA come from the germline V gene. The germline V and J ends were trimmed by 2 bases and 0 bases, with 12 bases remaining between them. This CDR3 has 16 residues. Written as DNA, the CDR3 is TGTGCCAGCAGCTTAAGCAGCGGAACTAGCACAGATACGCAGTATTTT. Its translation: CASSLSSGTSTDTQYF.

The chain couples TRBV29-1 to TRBJ2-7; tentative D call: TRBD2 (5 bases). Trimming took 2 bases from V and 1 from J, leaving 6 bases between them. Per the germline V gene, CDR1 is SQVTM and CDR2 is ANQGSEA. This CDR3 spans 12 amino acids. In DNA form, the CDR3 reads TGCAGCGTTGAAACGGGGTCCTACGAGCAGTACTTC. Translating gives CSVETGSYEQYF.

CDR3 DNA sequence: TGTGCCAGCAGCTTAGTTCTGCCCGGCGGCACCGGGGAGCTGTTTTTT. This encodes CASSLVLPGGTGELFF. The chain carries TRBV11-2 and TRBJ2-2; D remains ambiguous. CDR3 size: 16 residues. V was trimmed by 1 base and J by 4 bases, leaving 13 bases between them. CDR1 and CDR2 from the germline V gene are SGHAT and FQNNGV.

This clone appeared once. This sequence joins TRBV9 and TRBJ2-1, with D perhaps TRBD2 (6 bases). The CDR3 length is 13 residues. The V end was cut by 2 bases, the J end by 11 bases, with 14 bases between. Germline CDR1 reads SGDLS; CDR2 reads YYNGEE. This chain's CDR3 is CASSVASGPKQFF. The CDR3 DNA reads TGTGCCAGCAGCGTTGCAAGCGGGCCCAAGCAGTTCTTC.

The chain carries TRBV6-6 and TRBJ2-7, with 13 bases that match TRBD2. J gave up 3 bases and V 5 bases, and 7 bases lay outside the gene matches. The CDR3 contains 16 residues. Germline CDR1 is MNHNY and CDR2 is SVGAGI (reference sequence). The CDR3 coding sequence is TGTGCCAGCAGTGCCGGACTAGCGGGAGTGAGCTACGAGCAGTACTTC. Protein product: CASSAGLAGVSYEQYF.

This clone was detected once. The rearrangement joins TRBV7-2 to TRBJ1-2; possibly TRBD1 for D (6 bases). CDR3 length: 14 amino acids. CDR1 is SGHTA, CDR2 FQGNSA, per germline. Trimming removed 1 base at V and 5 bases at J, with 11 bases between. CDR3 bases: TGTGCCAGCAGCTTAGTAGGGACACCGTATGGCTACACCTTC. Translated, it gives CASSLVGTPYGYTF.

The chain is built from TRBV6-6 and TRBJ1-2; D is possibly TRBD1 (6 bases). The CDR3 sequence is 16 residues long. In germline, CDR1 is MNHNY, CDR2 SVGAGI (reference sequence). V was pared by 3 bases and J by 2 bases, with 16 bases between. In DNA, the CDR3 is TGTGCCAGCAGTTATGTATCTACAGGGATGAACTATGGCTACACCTTC. Residues: CASSYVSTGMNYGYTF.

The V gene is TRBV10-1, the J gene TRBJ1-4; D unresolved. The CDR3 totals 14 residues. Trimming pared 2 bases from V and 10 bases from J, leaving 14 bases between. Germline loops: CDR1 WNHNN, CDR2 SYGVQD (reference sequence). The CDR3 protein is CASSERPAAGKLFF. Written as DNA, the CDR3 is TGCGCCAGCAGTGAGAGGCCAGCCGCGGGAAAACTGTTTTTT.

The chain combines TRBV11-1 with TRBJ1-2; D is undetermined. CDR1 is SGHAT, CDR2 FQDESV, per germline (reference sequence). CDR3 size: 12 residues. Trimming took 4 bases from V and 6 from J, leaving 9 bases between them. The CDR3 sequence is CASSSWGDGYTF. The DNA of the CDR3 is TGTGCCAGCAGCTCTTGGGGAGATGGCTACACCTTC.

This clone was seen once. The V call is TRBV3-1 (or the pseudogene TRBV3-2), the J call TRBJ2-7, with 8 bases lining up with TRBD1. The germline V gene has CDR1 LGHDT and CDR2 YNNKEL (reference sequence). The CDR3 length is 16 residues. Trimming at V came to 2 bases and at J to 6 bases, leaving 12 bases not matched to a gene. The CDR3 coding sequence is TGTGCCAGCAGCCAACACGGGGCAGGGGGCGCGAGCGAGCAGTACTTC. Protein product: CASSQHGAGGASEQYF.

The chain combines TRBV7-8 with TRBJ2-2; the match to TRBD2 covers 10 bases. V was pared by 4 bases and J by 6 bases, with 11 bases of the junction left unmatched. This CDR3 is 17 amino acids long. CDR1 and CDR2 from the germline V gene are SGHVS and FQNEAQ. CDR3 loop: CASSSSLAGVIAGELFF. Here the CDR3 DNA reads TGTGCCAGCAGCTCTTCTCTAGCGGGAGTGATTGCCGGGGAGCTGTTTTTT.

The rearrangement joins TRBV7-2 to TRBJ2-7, with 9 bases matching TRBD2. Germline V gives CDR1 SGHTA, CDR2 FQGNSA. The CDR3 length is 16 residues. After removal of 5 bases from V and 1 base from J, the junction contained 9 bases not matched to a gene. The CDR3 spells CASSLSSGRSSYEQYF. The CDR3, as DNA: TGTGCCAGCAGCCTCTCAAGCGGGAGGAGTTCCTACGAGCAGTACTTC.

This clone has just one count. This sequence joins TRBV3-1 (or the pseudogene TRBV3-2) and TRBJ2-7; the D is unclear. CDR1 and CDR2 from the germline V gene are LGHDT and YNNKEL (reference sequence). V was clipped by 1 base and J by 9 bases, with 13 bases between them. This CDR3 region has 13 residues. CDR3 loop: CASSQASPTVQYF. The CDR3 DNA reads as TGTGCCAGCAGCCAAGCTTCGCCAACTGTGCAGTACTTC.

This clone has just one count. Other nucleotide sequences in the sample specify the same CDR3. The genes are TRBV19 and TRBJ1-5, with TRBD1 matching 7 bases. The CDR3 has 14 amino acids. The junction had 10 bases not matched to a gene; V was cut back by 8 bases and J by 6 bases. CDR1 and CDR2 from the germline V gene are LNHDA and SQIVND (reference sequence). CDR3: CASSGTGDGQPQHF. Written as DNA, the CDR3 is TGTGCCAGTTCGGGAACAGGGGATGGTCAGCCCCAGCATTTT. Using reference TRBV19 and TRBJ1-5 for the parts outside the CDR3, the full variable domain is DGGITQSPKYLFRKEGQNVTLSCEQNLNHDAMYWYRQDPGQGLRLIYYSQIVNDFQKGDIAEGYSVSREKKESFPLTVTSAQKNPTAFYLCASSGTGDGQPQHFGDGTRLSIL.

The chain carries TRBV7-3 and TRBJ2-1, with 7 bases aligning to TRBD1. In germline, CDR1 is SGHTA, CDR2 FQGTGA. This CDR3 is 13 amino acids long. The V segment lost 6 bases and the J segment 7 bases; nucleotides outside the gene matches: 6. The CDR3 DNA reads TGTGCCAGCAGTCAAGACAGGGAAAATGAGCAGTTCTTC. As protein: CASSQDRENEQFF.

The V and J genes are TRBV5-4 and TRBJ2-3; possibly TRBD2 for D (7 bases). V lost 5 bases and J 1 base, leaving 23 bases between the germline ends. Germline V gene data show CDR1 as SGHNT and CDR2 as YYREEE (reference sequence). The CDR3 totals 18 residues. DNA for the CDR3: TGTGCCAGCAGTACCCCCCCCAGGGGAGGGATGGGCACAGATACGCAGTATTTT. Translation: CASSTPPRGGMGTDTQYF. The whole variable domain, remainder taken from reference TRBV5-4 and TRBJ2-3, is ETGVTQSPTHLIKTRGQQVTLRCSSQSGHNTVSWYQQALGQGPQFIFQYYREEENGRGNFPPRFSGLQFPNYSSELNVNALELDDSALYLCASSTPPRGGMGTDTQYFGPGTRLTVL.

The rearrangement joins TRBV27 to TRBJ2-7, with 15 bases lining up with TRBD2. From germline, CDR1 is MNHEY and CDR2 SMNVEV (reference sequence). Germline trimming cut 6 bases from V and 11 bases from J; bases unmatched to any gene: 8. This CDR3 is built from 14 residues. The CDR3 nucleotides are TGTGCCAGCAGGCAGGGACTAGCGGGAGGAATGGAGTACTTC. It is translated as CASRQGLAGGMEYF.

The V call is TRBV19, the J call TRBJ1-6; D unresolved. This CDR3 is 15 amino acids long. Between the trimmed V and J ends, which lost 5 bases and 5 bases, there was a span of 13 bases. CDR1 and CDR2 from the germline V gene are LNHDA and SQIVND (reference sequence). The CDR3 loop is CASSFGRNHNSPLHF. DNA for the CDR3: TGTGCCAGTAGTTTTGGCAGAAACCATAATTCACCCCTCCACTTT.

This chain links TRBV6-2 or TRBV6-3 with TRBJ1-2; unclear D gene. CDR1 is MNHEY, CDR2 SVGEGT, per germline. This CDR3 is 14 amino acids long. Trimming took 6 bases from V and 1 from J, leaving 12 bases between them. In DNA form, the CDR3 reads TGTGCCAGCAGCCTAACACCTTTTAACTATGGCTACACCTTC. This gives the protein CASSLTPFNYGYTF.

CDR3 region: CASSGQGARGYTF. The CDR3 nucleotides are TGTGCCAGCAGTGGCCAGGGGGCGAGGGGCTACACCTTC. The rearrangement uses TRBV2 and TRBJ1-2, with 8 positions matching TRBD1. In germline, CDR1 is SNHLY, CDR2 FYNNEI. This CDR3 has 13 residues. The ends lost 4 bases at V and 8 bases at J; junction bases unmatched: 6. Filled out from reference TRBV2 and TRBJ1-2, the complete variable domain reads EPEVTQTPSHQVTQMGQEVILRCVPISNHLYFYWYRQILGQKVEFLVSFYNNEISEKSEIFDDQFSVERPDGSNFTLKIRSTKLEDSAMYFCASSGQGARGYTFGSGTRLTVV.

The chain recombines TRBV29-1 with TRBJ2-5, with D possibly being TRBD2 (5 bases). The CDR3 spans 11 residues. CDR1 and CDR2 (germline): SQVTM, ANQGSEA. Trimming left V 7 bases short and J 2 bases short, with 8 bases between. The CDR3 DNA reads as TGCAGCGGAGGGCCGCAAGAGACCCAGTACTTC. This translates into CSGGPQETQYF.

This clone has only a few counts. V is TRBV14 and J is TRBJ2-7; TRBD2 matches 13 bases. V was pared by 4 bases and J by 6 bases, with 6 bases of the junction left unmatched. From germline, CDR1 is SGHDN and CDR2 FVKESK. The length of the CDR3 is 15 residues. The CDR3: CASSPGTSGTREQYF. In DNA form, the CDR3 reads TGTGCCAGCAGCCCCGGGACTAGCGGGACCCGCGAGCAGTACTTC. The variable domain in full, completed from reference TRBV14 and TRBJ2-7, reads EAGVTQFPSHSVIEKGQTVTLRCDPISGHDNLYWYRRVMGKEIKFLLHFVKESKQDESGMPNNRFLAERTGGTYSTLKVQPAELEDSGVYFCASSPGTSGTREQYFGPGTRLTVT.